The 28 T cell receptor beta chains in this list originate from one sample, sequenced in a study of cytomegalovirus exposure and HLA in healthy donors (TCRdb year 2017). Library generation was performed with the immunoSEQ multiplex PCR assay. For the multiplex PCR, a mixture combining 60 forward primers for TCR Vbeta segments and 13 reverse primers for TCR Jbeta segments was used. The table comes from immuneACCESS by way of TCRdb, which keeps in-frame sequences with V and J called. Part of the clones is missing from these tables; in studies checked, under half for an unresolved V gene and the rest for unknown reasons. The sample profile shows over 55,000 clones; approximately 92% of them were found once. Of the sample, around 10% is held by the ten largest clones. The source material was PBMCs. The receptors originated from a woman aged 30 to 39 in good health and CMV-seropositive.

The genes are TRBV7-9 and TRBJ2-5; TRBD2 is a possible D gene (6 bases). The CDR3 spans 16 residues. Germline CDR1 reads SEHNR; CDR2 reads FQNEAQ (reference sequence). The CDR3 DNA sequence: TGTGCAGTTCGCCTCCTGTGGGCGGGGTTCTATGAGACCCAGTACTTC. This translates into CAVRLLWAGFYETQYF.

This chain joins TRBV4-2 and TRBJ2-3; tentative D call: TRBD2 (6 bases). The CDR3 spans 15 residues. The V and J ends lost 0 bases and 2 bases respectively, with 9 bases between them. Germline CDR1 is LGHNA and CDR2 is YNFKEQ. The CDR3 protein is CASSQDGTDTDTQYF. The CDR3 region has the DNA TGTGCCAGCAGCCAAGATGGGACTGACACAGATACGCAGTATTTT.

This chain links TRBV2 with TRBJ1-1, with 8 bases fitting TRBD1. The junction had 9 bases not matched to a gene; V was cut back by 8 bases and J by 4 bases. The CDR3 length is 14 residues. Germline CDR1 and CDR2: SNHLY and FYNNEI. CDR3 DNA: TGTGCCAGCGCCGGACAGGGAGATTTCACTGAAGCTTTCTTT. Protein: CASAGQGDFTEAFF.

The CDR3: CATFRGPRDYQETQYF. The CDR3 nucleotides read TGTGCCACCTTCCGGGGCCCCCGGGACTACCAAGAGACCCAGTACTTC. The rearrangement links TRBV10-3 to TRBJ2-5, with a tentative D call TRBD2 (6 bases). V lost 10 bases and J lost 0, with 21 bases in between. This CDR3 contains 16 residues. Germline V lookup: CDR1 ENHRY, CDR2 SYGVKD.

The rearrangement uses TRBV7-9 and TRBJ2-7; 9 bases agree with TRBD2. J was trimmed by 7 bases and V by 5 bases; bases with no gene match: 9. The CDR3 is 14 amino acids. In germline, CDR1 is SEHNR, CDR2 FQNEAQ (reference sequence). The CDR3 spells CASSHSGSEGEQYF. The CDR3 nucleotides read TGTGCCAGCAGCCATAGCGGGAGTGAGGGTGAGCAGTACTTC.

This chain links TRBV5-1 with TRBJ2-3; 10 bases align to TRBD2. The CDR3 is 15 residues long. Trimming took 4 bases from V and 4 from J; bases not matched to a gene: 6. Germline assignment: CDR1 SGHRS and CDR2 YFSETQ. CDR3 region: CASSPLAGVADTQYF. As DNA, the CDR3 is TGCGCCAGCAGCCCTCTAGCGGGAGTAGCAGATACGCAGTATTTT. Looking up the rest from reference TRBV5-1 and TRBJ2-3 gives the full variable domain: KAGVTQTPRYLIKTRGQQVTLSCSPISGHRSVSWYQQTPGQGLQFLFEYFSETQRNKGNFPGRFSGRQFSNSRSEMNVSTLELGDSALYLCASSPLAGVADTQYFGPGTRLTVL.

This chain uses TRBV19 with TRBJ1-1, with D perhaps matching TRBD1 (5 bases). V was cut by 7 bases and J by 0 bases, with 9 bases left in between. In germline, CDR1 is LNHDA, CDR2 SQIVND (reference sequence). The CDR3 has 13 amino acids. The CDR3 spells CASKGRVNTEAFF. CDR3 bases: TGTGCCAGTAAGGGCAGGGTGAACACTGAAGCTTTCTTT.

V and J are TRBV23-1 and TRBJ2-1, with TRBD2 matching over 7 bases. TRBV23-1 is an ORF for which the function is uncertain. J gave up 7 bases and V 5 bases, and 14 bases lay outside the gene matches. The CDR3 runs 16 residues. CDR3 in DNA: TGCGCCAGCAGTTCCCGGACTAGAGGGGAGAGGAATGAGCAGTTCTTC. This codes for CASSSRTRGERNEQFF.

The J gene is TRBJ1-5, the V gene TRBV19; no clear D. The CDR3 is made up of 13 amino acids. Trimming removed 3 bases from V and 4 bases from J, with 7 bases in between. The germline V gene has CDR1 LNHDA and CDR2 SQIVND (reference sequence). The CDR3 DNA reads TGTGCCAGTAGTATGATCCGGAATCAGCCCCAGCATTTT. This sequence encodes CASSMIRNQPQHF. Combining the CDR3 with reference TRBV19 and TRBJ1-5 gives the whole variable domain DGGITQSPKYLFRKEGQNVTLSCEQNLNHDAMYWYRQDPGQGLRLIYYSQIVNDFQKGDIAEGYSVSREKKESFPLTVTSAQKNPTAFYLCASSMIRNQPQHFGDGTRLSIL.

The gene calls are TRBV7-9 and TRBJ2-7, with a possible D match to TRBD1 (6 bases). Germline loops: CDR1 SEHNR, CDR2 FQNEAQ (reference sequence). This CDR3 contains 15 residues. V dropped 3 bases and J dropped 2 bases, with 14 bases sitting between them. The CDR3: CASSFFDRSPYEQYF. The CDR3 region has the DNA TGTGCCAGCAGCTTTTTTGACAGGTCACCCTACGAGCAGTACTTC.

CDR3 region: CASSLGDFGTEQFF. The CDR3 DNA sequence: TGCGCCAGCAGCTTGGGGGACTTCGGCACTGAGCAGTTCTTC. The chain uses TRBV5-1 and TRBJ2-1, with a tentative D call TRBD2 (6 bases). The CDR3 spans 14 residues. Germline loops: CDR1 SGHRS, CDR2 YFSETQ. V gave up 0 bases and J gave up 9 bases, with 13 bases separating them.

The gene calls are TRBV9 and TRBJ1-4, with 7 bases aligning to TRBD1. Germline loops: CDR1 SGDLS, CDR2 YYNGEE. This CDR3 spans 16 amino acids. With 4 bases clipped from V and 3 bases from J, the junction kept 9 bases outside the gene matches. As DNA, the CDR3 is TGTGCCAGCAGCTCGGGACAGACTAGTTCTAATGAAAAACTGTTTTTT. This sequence encodes CASSSGQTSSNEKLFF.

The chain's CDR3 is CASSYDVDRGFLTIYF. CDR3 nucleotides: TGTGCCAGCAGTTACGATGTGGACAGGGGTTTTTTAACCATATATTTT. The rearrangement uses TRBV6-6 and TRBJ1-3, with 9 bases that match TRBD1. This CDR3 has 16 residues. In germline, CDR1 is MNHNY, CDR2 SVGAGI (reference sequence). The trim removed 2 bases at V and 10 bases at J, leaving 12 bases unmatched.

The chain combines TRBV2 with TRBJ2-1; 8 positions match TRBD2. This CDR3 spans 15 amino acids. V was pared by 8 bases and J by 5 bases, with 11 bases of the junction left unmatched. CDR1 SNHLY and CDR2 FYNNEI come from the germline V gene. The CDR3: CASFHSGKTNNEQFF. CDR3 bases: TGTGCCAGCTTCCATAGCGGGAAAACAAACAATGAGCAGTTCTTC.

V gene TRBV19 combines with J gene TRBJ1-1, with D tentatively TRBD1 (6 bases). The germline gives CDR1 LNHDA, CDR2 SQIVND (reference sequence). This CDR3 region has 14 residues. V lost 9 bases, J lost 3 bases, and 17 bases lay in between. CDR3 nucleotide sequence: TGTGCCAGCCGGCGGGGGGGCGGGTACACTGAAGCTTTCTTT. It yields the protein CASRRGGGYTEAFF.

The CDR3 DNA sequence: TGTGCCAGCAGTTTATGGACAGGGGCCCCTGAGCAGTTCTTC. This gives the protein CASSLWTGAPEQFF. V and J are TRBV27 and TRBJ2-1, with 9 bases aligning to TRBD1. Unmatched junction bases numbered 4, after V lost 1 base and J lost 9 bases. The CDR3 loop spans 14 amino acids. Germline loops: CDR1 MNHEY, CDR2 SMNVEV (reference sequence).

The chain recombines TRBV19 with TRBJ2-7; possibly TRBD1 for D (5 bases). The CDR3 totals 15 residues. V gave up 1 base and J gave up 1 base, with 11 bases separating them. Germline V gene data show CDR1 as LNHDA and CDR2 as SQIVND (reference sequence). CDR3 DNA sequence: TGTGCCAGTAGTATAGGGACACCTCCGTCCTACGAGCAGTACTTC. It specifies CASSIGTPPSYEQYF.

The chain is built from TRBV7-2 and TRBJ1-5; the D is unclear. In germline, CDR1 is SGHTA, CDR2 FQGNSA. The V gene lost 3 bases and the J gene lost 11 bases, with 14 bases spanning the gap. The CDR3 runs 13 residues. CDR3 amino acids: CASSFGGSKAQHF. CDR3 nucleotide sequence: TGTGCCAGCAGCTTCGGAGGGAGTAAGGCCCAGCATTTT.

The chain has TRBV6-4 and TRBJ2-7; TRBD2 matches 14 bases. Trimming cost V 7 bases and J 1 base; bases outside gene matches: 9. CDR1 and CDR2 from the germline V gene are MRHNA and SNTAGT. This CDR3 has 17 amino acids. CDR3 sequence (DNA): TGTGCCAGCACCTCACCCGGGACTAGCGGGGGTTCCTACGAGCAGTACTTC. It is translated as CASTSPGTSGGSYEQYF.

The rearrangement links TRBV5-1 to TRBJ2-5, with no clear D. CDR3 length equals 14 residues. Germline loops: CDR1 SGHRS, CDR2 YFSETQ. V was clipped by 0 bases and J by 5 bases, with 11 bases between them. The CDR3 sequence: CASSLAGRIETQYF. In DNA form, the CDR3 reads TGCGCCAGCAGCTTGGCAGGCCGTATCGAGACCCAGTACTTC.

The chain employs TRBV28 and TRBJ2-7; D call uncertain. Trimming took off 3 bases at V and 8 bases at J, with 17 bases between the two ends. Germline CDR1 is MDHEN and CDR2 is SYDVKM. The CDR3 loop spans 14 amino acids. DNA of the CDR3: TGTGCCAGCAGTTTCCTACTGACAAGTTTAAAGCAGTACTTC. It translates to CASSFLLTSLKQYF.

This rearrangement joins TRBV11-2 to TRBJ2-1; D perhaps matches TRBD2 (5 bases). Trimming shortened V by 5 bases and J by 8 bases, and 7 bases separated the two germline ends. This CDR3 is 11 amino acids long. Per the germline V gene, CDR1 is SGHAT and CDR2 is FQNNGV. The CDR3 nucleotides read TGTGCCAGCAGCCCCGGGGATGAGCAGTTCTTC. It specifies CASSPGDEQFF.

The rearrangement links TRBV14 to TRBJ1-2; the D is unclear. The V end was cut by 1 base, the J end by 4 bases, with 10 bases between. The germline V gene encodes CDR1 SGHDN and CDR2 FVKESK. This CDR3 is built from 14 residues. The DNA for the CDR3 is TGTGCCAGCAGCCAAGTAGACGAGGCCTATGGCTACACCTTC. Protein sequence: CASSQVDEAYGYTF.

This sequence joins TRBV27 and TRBJ2-7; D is undetermined. From germline, CDR1 is MNHEY and CDR2 SMNVEV (reference sequence). The CDR3 contains 14 residues. Between the trimmed V and J ends, which lost 3 bases and 0 bases, there was a span of 9 bases. The CDR3 DNA sequence: TGTGCCAGCAGTTTCGACTCGAGCTCCTACGAGCAGTACTTC. This gives the protein CASSFDSSSYEQYF.

The rearrangement joins TRBV7-9 to TRBJ2-5; D remains ambiguous. This CDR3 contains 13 residues. The V gene lost 5 bases and the J gene lost 1 base, with 8 bases spanning the gap. The germline gives CDR1 SEHNR, CDR2 FQNEAQ (reference sequence). CDR3 sequence reads: CASSPPSQETQYF. The CDR3 DNA sequence: TGTGCCAGCAGCCCCCCGTCCCAAGAGACCCAGTACTTC.

V and J are TRBV19 and TRBJ2-7, with TRBD2 as a possible D gene (6 bases). The length of the CDR3 is 14 residues. The V gene lost 2 bases and the J gene lost 0 bases, with 8 bases spanning the gap. Germline lookup yields CDR1 LNHDA and CDR2 SQIVND (reference sequence). The CDR3 sequence is CASSIYGSSYEQYF. CDR3 coding DNA: TGTGCCAGTAGTATATACGGGAGCTCCTACGAGCAGTACTTC.

The chain carries TRBV5-1 and TRBJ2-1; TRBD2 matches 7 bases. CDR1 SGHRS and CDR2 YFSETQ come from the germline V gene. The junction had 10 bases not matched to a gene; V was cut back by 0 bases and J by 7 bases. CDR3 length: 16 amino acids. The DNA of the CDR3 is TGCGCCAGCAGCTTGGTTTCTAGCGGTGCTGGGAATGAGCAGTTCTTC. Translation gives CASSLVSSGAGNEQFF.

The CDR3: CASRGVIYNEQFF. The CDR3 nucleotides read TGTGCCAGCAGAGGGGTTATTTACAATGAGCAGTTCTTC. The chain recombines TRBV2 with TRBJ2-1; possible D gene TRBD1, 5 bases. V dropped 6 bases and J dropped 4 bases, with 10 bases sitting between them. This CDR3 region has 13 residues. Germline lookup yields CDR1 SNHLY and CDR2 FYNNEI.